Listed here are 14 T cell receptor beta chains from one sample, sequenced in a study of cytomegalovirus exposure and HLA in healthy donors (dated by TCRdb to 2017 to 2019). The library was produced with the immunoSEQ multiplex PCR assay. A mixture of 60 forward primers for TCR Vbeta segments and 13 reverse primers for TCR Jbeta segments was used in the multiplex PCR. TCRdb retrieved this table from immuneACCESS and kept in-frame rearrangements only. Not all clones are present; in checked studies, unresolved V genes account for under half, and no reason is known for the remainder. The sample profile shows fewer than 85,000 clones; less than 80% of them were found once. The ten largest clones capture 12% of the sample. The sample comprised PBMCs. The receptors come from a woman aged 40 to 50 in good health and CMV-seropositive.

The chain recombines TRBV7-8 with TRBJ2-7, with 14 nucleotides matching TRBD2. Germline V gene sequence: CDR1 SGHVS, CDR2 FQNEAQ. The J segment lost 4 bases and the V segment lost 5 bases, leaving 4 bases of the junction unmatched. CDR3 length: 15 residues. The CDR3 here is CASSPRTSGGYEQYF. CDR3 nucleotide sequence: TGTGCCAGCAGCCCAAGGACTAGCGGGGGGTACGAGCAGTACTTC.

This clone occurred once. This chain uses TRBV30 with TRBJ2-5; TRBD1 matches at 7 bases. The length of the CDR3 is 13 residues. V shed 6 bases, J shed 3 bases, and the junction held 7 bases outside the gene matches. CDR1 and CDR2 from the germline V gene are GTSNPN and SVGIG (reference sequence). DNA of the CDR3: TGTGCCTGCAAACCGACAGGGAAAGAGACCCAGTACTTC. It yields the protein CACKPTGKETQYF. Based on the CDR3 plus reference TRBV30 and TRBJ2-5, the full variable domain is SQTIHQWPATLVQPVGSPLSLECTVEGTSNPNLYWYRQAAGRGLQLLFYSVGIGQISSEVPQNLSASRPQDRQFILSSKKLLLSDSGFYLCACKPTGKETQYFGPGTRLLVL.

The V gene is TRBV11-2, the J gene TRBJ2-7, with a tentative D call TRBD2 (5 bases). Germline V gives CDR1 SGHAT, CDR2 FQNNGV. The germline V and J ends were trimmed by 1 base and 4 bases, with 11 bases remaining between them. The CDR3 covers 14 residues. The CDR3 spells CASSLGVGLYEQYF. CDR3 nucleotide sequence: TGTGCCAGCAGCTTAGGTGTCGGACTTTACGAGCAGTACTTC.

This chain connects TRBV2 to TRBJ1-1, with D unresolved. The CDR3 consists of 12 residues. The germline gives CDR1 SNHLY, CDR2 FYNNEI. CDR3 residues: CAGRGEDTEAFF. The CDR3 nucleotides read TGTGCAGGACGGGGAGAGGACACTGAAGCTTTCTTT.

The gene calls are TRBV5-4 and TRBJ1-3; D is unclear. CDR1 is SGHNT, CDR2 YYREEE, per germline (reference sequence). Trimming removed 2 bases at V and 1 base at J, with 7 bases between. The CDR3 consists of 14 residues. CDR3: CASSLEVSGNTIYF. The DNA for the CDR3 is TGTGCCAGCAGCTTAGAGGTATCTGGAAACACCATATATTTT.

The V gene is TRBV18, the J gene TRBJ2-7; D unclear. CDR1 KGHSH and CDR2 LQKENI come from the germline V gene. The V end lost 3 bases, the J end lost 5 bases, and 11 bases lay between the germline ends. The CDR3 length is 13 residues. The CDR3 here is CASSPPGSDEQYF. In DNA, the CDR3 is TGTGCCAGCTCACCTCCGGGTTCGGACGAGCAGTACTTC.

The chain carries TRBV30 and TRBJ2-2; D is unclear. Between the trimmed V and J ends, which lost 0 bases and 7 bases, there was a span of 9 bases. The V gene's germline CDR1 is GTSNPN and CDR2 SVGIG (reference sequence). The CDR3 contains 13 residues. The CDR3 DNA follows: TGTGCCTGGAGTGTAGTTGCTAGCGGGGAGCTGTTTTTT. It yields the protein CAWSVVASGELFF.

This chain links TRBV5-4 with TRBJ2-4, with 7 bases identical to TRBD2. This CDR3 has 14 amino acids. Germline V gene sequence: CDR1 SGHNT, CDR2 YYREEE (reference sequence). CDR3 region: CECGGPGAKNIQYF. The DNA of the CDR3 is TGTGAGTGCGGGGGACCGGGGGCCAAAAACATTCAGTACTTC.

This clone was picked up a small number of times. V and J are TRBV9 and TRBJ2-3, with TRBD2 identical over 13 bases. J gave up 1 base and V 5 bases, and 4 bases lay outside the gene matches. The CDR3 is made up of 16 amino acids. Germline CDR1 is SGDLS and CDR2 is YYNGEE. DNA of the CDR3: TGTGCCAGCAGTCGAGGGACTAGCGGGGGCACAGATACGCAGTATTTT. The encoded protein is CASSRGTSGGTDTQYF.

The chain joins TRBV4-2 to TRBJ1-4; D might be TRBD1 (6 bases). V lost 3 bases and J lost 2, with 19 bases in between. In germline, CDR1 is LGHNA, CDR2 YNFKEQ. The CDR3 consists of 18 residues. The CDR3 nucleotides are TGTGCCAGCAGCCACCGGGACCTTCGAGGACAGACTAATGAAAAACTGTTTTTT. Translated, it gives CASSHRDLRGQTNEKLFF.

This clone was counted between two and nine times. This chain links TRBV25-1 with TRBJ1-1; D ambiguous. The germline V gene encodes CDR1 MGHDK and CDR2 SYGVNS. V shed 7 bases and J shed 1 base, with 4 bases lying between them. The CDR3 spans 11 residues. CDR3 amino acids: CASTWNTEAFF. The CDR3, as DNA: TGTGCCAGCACATGGAACACTGAAGCTTTCTTT.

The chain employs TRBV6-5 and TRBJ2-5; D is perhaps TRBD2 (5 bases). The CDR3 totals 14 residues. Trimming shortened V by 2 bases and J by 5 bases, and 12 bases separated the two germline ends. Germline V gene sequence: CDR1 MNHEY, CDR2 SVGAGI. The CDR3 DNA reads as TGTGCCAGCAGTTACCCGGGGATCCCGGAGACCCAGTACTTC. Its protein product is CASSYPGIPETQYF.

The CDR3 DNA reads TGTGCCAGCAGACCGGGACAGCGCGCCTATGGCTACACCTTC. Its protein is CASRPGQRAYGYTF. The chain carries TRBV6-5 and TRBJ1-2, with TRBD1 identical over 7 bases. This CDR3 has 14 residues. Germline lookup yields CDR1 MNHEY and CDR2 SVGAGI. Unmatched junction bases numbered 8, after V lost 6 bases and J lost 4 bases.

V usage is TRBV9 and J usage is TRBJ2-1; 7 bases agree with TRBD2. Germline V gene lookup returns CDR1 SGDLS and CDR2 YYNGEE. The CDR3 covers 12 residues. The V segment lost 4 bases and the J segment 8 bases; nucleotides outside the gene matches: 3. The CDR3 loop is CASSPGRHEQFF. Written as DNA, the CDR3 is TGTGCCAGCAGCCCCGGGAGGCATGAGCAGTTCTTC.